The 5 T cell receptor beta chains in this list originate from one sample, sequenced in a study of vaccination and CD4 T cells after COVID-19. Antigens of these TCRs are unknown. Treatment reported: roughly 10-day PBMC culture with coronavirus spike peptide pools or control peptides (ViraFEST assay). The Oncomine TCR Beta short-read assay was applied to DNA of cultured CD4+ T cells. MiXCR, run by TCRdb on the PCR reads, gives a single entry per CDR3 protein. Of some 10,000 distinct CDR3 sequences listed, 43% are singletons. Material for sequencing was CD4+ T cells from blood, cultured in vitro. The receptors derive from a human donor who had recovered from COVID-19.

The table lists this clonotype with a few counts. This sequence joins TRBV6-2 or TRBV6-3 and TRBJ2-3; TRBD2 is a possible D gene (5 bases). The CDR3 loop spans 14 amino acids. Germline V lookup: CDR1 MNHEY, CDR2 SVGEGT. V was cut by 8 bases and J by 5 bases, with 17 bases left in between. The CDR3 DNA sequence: TGTGCCAGCGCCCCGAACAGCGGAGGAGATACGCAGTATTTT. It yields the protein CASAPNSGGDTQYF.

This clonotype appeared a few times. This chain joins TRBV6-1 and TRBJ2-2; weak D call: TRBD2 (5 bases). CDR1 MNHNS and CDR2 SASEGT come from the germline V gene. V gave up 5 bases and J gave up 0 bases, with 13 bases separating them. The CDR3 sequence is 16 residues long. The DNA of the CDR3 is TGTGCCAGCAGTCTTGAGGGAAACGCGAACACCGGGGAGCTGTTTTTT. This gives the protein CASSLEGNANTGELFF.

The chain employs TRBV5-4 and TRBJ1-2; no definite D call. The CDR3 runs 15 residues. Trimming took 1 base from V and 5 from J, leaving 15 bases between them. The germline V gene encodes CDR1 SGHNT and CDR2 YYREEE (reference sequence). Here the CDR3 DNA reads TGTGCCAGCAGCTTGCTCTCCTCCAGGACTTATGGCTACACCTTC. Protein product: CASSLLSSRTYGYTF.

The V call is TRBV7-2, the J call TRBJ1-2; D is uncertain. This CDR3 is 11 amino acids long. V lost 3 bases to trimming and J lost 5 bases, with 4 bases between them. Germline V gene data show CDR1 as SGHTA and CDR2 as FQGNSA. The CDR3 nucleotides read TGTGCCAGCAGCTTCATTTATGGCTACACCTTC. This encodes CASSFIYGYTF.

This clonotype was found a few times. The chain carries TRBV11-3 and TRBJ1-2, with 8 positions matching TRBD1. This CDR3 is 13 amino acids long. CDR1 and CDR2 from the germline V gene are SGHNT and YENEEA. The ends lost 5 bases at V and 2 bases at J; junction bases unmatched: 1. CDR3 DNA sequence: TGTGCCAGCAGCCGGGACAGGAACTATGGCTACACCTTC. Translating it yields CASSRDRNYGYTF.